The clone carrying this T cell receptor beta chain was picked up a small number of times. Antigen: not known. Markers CD45RO/CCR7/CD25/CD127/CD95/CD27 served to sort CD4+ naive, central memory, regulatory and stem cell-like memory cells. The data were obtained in a study of beta chain features in type 1 diabetes. Points from the study as a whole: Whether HLA type affects TCRB rearrangement stayed undetermined in the present work. Significant though moderate, a shortening of TCRB CDR3s appeared in all four CD4+ subsets of Type 1 diabetes patients.

Germline CDR1 is SEHNR and CDR2 is FQNEAQ (reference sequence). CDR3 length: 14 amino acids. The V end lost 5 bases, the J end lost 7 bases, and 17 bases lay between the germline ends. The entirety of the isolated RNA underwent reverse transcription, so expressed TCRB transcripts were sequenced. The read count averaged about 3.3 million across naive, central memory and regulatory T cell samples. Sequencing used immunoSEQ multiplex PCR; TCRdb keeps in-frame clones, though not all of them. The sample contains under 900,000 clones, about a sixth of which appear only once. The chain joins TRBV7-9 to TRBJ1-2; D is perhaps TRBD1 (5 bases). This TCR derives from a woman aged 18-35 years in good health. The sequenced material came from naive CD4+ T cells from blood. The CDR3 loop is CASSPLGGTSGYTF. CDR3 coding DNA: TGTGCCAGCAGCCCGCTGGGAGGGACTAGTGGCTACACCTTC.